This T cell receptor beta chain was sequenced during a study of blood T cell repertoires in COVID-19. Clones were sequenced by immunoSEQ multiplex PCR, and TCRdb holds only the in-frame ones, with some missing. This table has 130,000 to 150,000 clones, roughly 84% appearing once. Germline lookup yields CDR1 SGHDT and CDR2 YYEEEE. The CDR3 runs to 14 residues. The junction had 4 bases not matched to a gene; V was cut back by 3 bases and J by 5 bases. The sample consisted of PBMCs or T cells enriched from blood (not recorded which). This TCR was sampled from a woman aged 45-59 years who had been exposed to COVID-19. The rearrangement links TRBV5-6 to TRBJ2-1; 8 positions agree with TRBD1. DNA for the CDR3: TGTGCCAGCAGCTCCAGGGGGCTTCACAATGAGCAGTTCTTC. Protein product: CASSSRGLHNEQFF.